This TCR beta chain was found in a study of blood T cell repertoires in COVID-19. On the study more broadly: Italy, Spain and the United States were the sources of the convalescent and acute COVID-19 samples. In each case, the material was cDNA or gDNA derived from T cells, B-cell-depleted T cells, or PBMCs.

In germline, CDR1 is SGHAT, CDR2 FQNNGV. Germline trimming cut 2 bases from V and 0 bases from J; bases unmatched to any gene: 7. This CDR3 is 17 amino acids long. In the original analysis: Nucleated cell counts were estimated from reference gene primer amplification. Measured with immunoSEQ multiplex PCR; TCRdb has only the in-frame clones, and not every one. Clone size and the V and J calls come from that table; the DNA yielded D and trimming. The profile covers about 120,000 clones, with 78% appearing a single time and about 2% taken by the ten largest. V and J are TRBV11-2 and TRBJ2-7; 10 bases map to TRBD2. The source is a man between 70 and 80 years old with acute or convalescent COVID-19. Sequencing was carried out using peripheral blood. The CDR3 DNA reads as TGTGCCAGCAGCTTACGGCGACTAGCGGGTACCTCCTACGAGCAGTACTTC. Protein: CASSLRRLAGTSYEQYF.